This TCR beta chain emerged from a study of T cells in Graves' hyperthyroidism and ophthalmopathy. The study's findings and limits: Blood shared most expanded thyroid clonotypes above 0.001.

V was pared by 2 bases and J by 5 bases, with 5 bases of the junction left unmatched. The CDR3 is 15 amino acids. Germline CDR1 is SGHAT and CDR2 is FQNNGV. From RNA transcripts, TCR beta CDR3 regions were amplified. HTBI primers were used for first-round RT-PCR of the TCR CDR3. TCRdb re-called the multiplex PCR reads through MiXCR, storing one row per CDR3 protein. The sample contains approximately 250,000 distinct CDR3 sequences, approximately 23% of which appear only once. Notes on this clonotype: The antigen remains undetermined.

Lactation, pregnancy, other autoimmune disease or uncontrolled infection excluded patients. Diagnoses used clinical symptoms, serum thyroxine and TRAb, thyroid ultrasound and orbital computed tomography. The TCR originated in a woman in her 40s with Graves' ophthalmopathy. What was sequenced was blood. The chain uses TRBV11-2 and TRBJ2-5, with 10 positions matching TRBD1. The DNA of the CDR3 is TGTGCCAGCAGCTTAACTCCGGGACAGGGGGAGACCCAGTACTTC. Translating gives CASSLTPGQGETQYF.